These 21 T cell receptor beta chains came from one sample sequenced in a study of T-cell reconstitution after alpha-beta-depleted transplantation in children. Unique molecular identifiers were built into the TCRbeta library. From the PCR reads, TCRdb called clonotypes with MiXCR, one entry per CDR3 protein. The sample includes fewer than 350,000 distinct CDR3 sequences, more than 9% of them seen just once. Sequenced here: peripheral blood, sampled 180 days after TCRalphabeta/CD19-depleted stem cell transplant. Receptors were obtained from a male patient aged 2 to 10 who had a stem cell transplant for chronic granulomatous disease, so the T cells may come from the graft donor.

This clonotype was observed a handful of times. The J gene is TRBJ2-1, the V gene TRBV28; 15 positions match TRBD2. CDR1 is MDHEN, CDR2 SYDVKM, per germline. The CDR3 runs 14 residues. With V trimmed by 11 bases and J by 4 bases, 3 bases remained unmatched. The DNA of the CDR3 is TGTGCCGGAGGGACTAGCGGGAGGTACAATGAGCAGTTCTTC. Its translation is CAGGTSGRYNEQFF.

This clonotype appeared many times. The rearrangement links TRBV28 to TRBJ2-3, with 8 bases fitting TRBD2. Per germline, CDR1 MDHEN and CDR2 SYDVKM. V was clipped by 6 bases and J by 2 bases; unmatched bases: 4. The CDR3 has 14 amino acids. CDR3 region: CASSQLAVTDTQYF. Written as DNA, the CDR3 is TGTGCCAGCAGCCAACTAGCGGTCACAGATACGCAGTATTTT.

In this sample, this clonotype turned up many times. This sequence joins TRBV20-1 and TRBJ1-3; TRBD1 matches at 7 bases. Germline V gene lookup returns CDR1 DFQATT and CDR2 SNEGSKA (reference sequence). Losses at the gene ends were 5 bases for V and 0 bases for J; bases not matched to a gene: 1. The CDR3 has 13 residues. CDR3 protein: CSAWDSSGNTIYF. The CDR3 coding sequence is TGCAGTGCTTGGGACAGCTCTGGAAACACCATATATTTT.

This clonotype was observed at least ten times. The gene calls are TRBV27 and TRBJ2-1; 8 positions match TRBD1. V lost 10 bases to trimming and J lost 8 bases; unmatched junction nucleotides: 13. CDR3 length equals 14 residues. Germline V gene lookup returns CDR1 MNHEY and CDR2 SMNVEV (reference sequence). In DNA form, the CDR3 reads TGTGCCACCGCGACCCGGGACAGGTCAGATGAGCAGTTCTTC. Protein sequence: CATATRDRSDEQFF.

This clonotype has ten or more counts. The V gene is TRBV5-5, the J gene TRBJ1-2; D is uncertain. V was cut by 4 bases and J by 10 bases, with 14 bases left in between. The CDR3 sequence is 12 residues long. The germline V gene encodes CDR1 SGHKS and CDR2 YYEKEE (reference sequence). The CDR3 here is CASSANPALYTF. CDR3 DNA sequence: TGTGCCAGCAGCGCAAATCCGGCGCTCTACACCTTC.

This clonotype was found many times. The chain carries TRBV2 and TRBJ2-1; perhaps TRBD2 as D (7 bases). Germline V gene lookup returns CDR1 SNHLY and CDR2 FYNNEI. The CDR3 consists of 16 residues. Trimming took 4 bases from V and 12 from J, leaving 25 bases between them. CDR3 bases: TGTGCCAGCAGTGGGGGGGCTAGCGGAGGAACAATGACGCAGTTCTTC. Translated: CASSGGASGGTMTQFF.

This clonotype was counted at least ten times. The rearrangement joins TRBV25-1 to TRBJ2-3; 8 positions match TRBD1. The germline gives CDR1 MGHDK, CDR2 SYGVNS. This CDR3 has 16 residues. V lost 4 bases to trimming and J lost 1 base; unmatched junction nucleotides: 7. The DNA for the CDR3 is TGTGCCAGCAGTGGATGGACAGGGCCGGGCACAGATACGCAGTATTTT. It specifies CASSGWTGPGTDTQYF.

The chain links TRBV30 to TRBJ2-7; D gene unclear. This CDR3 region has 12 residues. V lost 3 bases and J lost 6, with 12 bases in between. Germline values: CDR1 GTSNPN, CDR2 SVGIG (reference sequence). The CDR3 nucleotides read TGTGCCTGGAGCCCCCATGATCTCGAGCAGTACTTC. This gives the protein CAWSPHDLEQYF.

To note about this clonotype: A single base separates this from a much larger clone, so it may be a read error. V gene TRBV29-1 combines with J gene TRBJ2-1; 7 bases agree with TRBD1. This CDR3 region has 16 residues. CDR1 and CDR2 (germline): SQVTM, ANQGSEA. The ends lost 0 bases at V and 4 bases at J; junction bases unmatched: 9. The DNA of the CDR3 is TGCAGCGTTGAAGAGTTCCGGGACAGAGCTTACAATGAGCAGTTCTTC. It is translated as CSVEEFRDRAYNEQFF.

At least ten counts were recorded for this clonotype. The rearrangement links TRBV6-2 or TRBV6-3 to TRBJ2-7; the match to TRBD1 covers 7 bases. The CDR3 runs to 14 residues. V shed 6 bases, J shed 3 bases, and the junction held 8 bases outside the gene matches. In germline, CDR1 is MNHEY, CDR2 SVGEGT. The CDR3 region is CASRDWDRIYEQYF. As DNA, the CDR3 is TGTGCCAGCAGGGACTGGGACAGAATCTACGAGCAGTACTTC.

Ten or more counts support this clonotype. The chain has TRBV11-2 and TRBJ2-3; TRBD2 aligns across 7 bases. Losses at the gene ends were 4 bases for V and 4 bases for J; bases not matched to a gene: 8. The CDR3 length is 15 residues. Germline CDR1 reads SGHAT; CDR2 reads FQNNGV. The CDR3 nucleotides are TGTGCCAGCAGCTACACGGGAGGCGGGGCAGATACGCAGTATTTT. It encodes CASSYTGGGADTQYF.

This clonotype was seen many times. The V call is TRBV20-1, the J call TRBJ2-1, with TRBD2 matching 15 bases. Germline V gene lookup returns CDR1 DFQATT and CDR2 SNEGSKA (reference sequence). Trimming at V came to 2 bases and at J to 9 bases, leaving 2 bases not matched to a gene. The CDR3 extends over 14 amino acids. The CDR3 reads CSARRTSGRGEQFF. Here the CDR3 DNA reads TGCAGTGCTAGAAGGACTAGCGGGAGGGGTGAGCAGTTCTTC.

This clonotype was seen a handful of times. The chain recombines TRBV12-3 or TRBV12-4 with TRBJ1-4, with a tentative D call TRBD1 (6 bases). Trimming stripped 6 bases from V and 0 bases from J, with 23 bases between. The CDR3 has 19 residues. The CDR3 is CASSRRHGGLIATNEKLFF. The CDR3 DNA sequence: TGTGCCAGCAGCCGAAGACACGGGGGGCTTATTGCAACTAATGAAAAACTGTTTTTT.

Regarding this clonotype: This may come from a read error, since a much larger clone is one base off. The V call is TRBV5-1, the J call TRBJ1-4; possible D gene TRBD1, 5 bases. V gave up 0 bases and J gave up 8 bases, with 14 bases separating them. CDR1 and CDR2 from the germline V gene are SGHRS and YFSETQ. The CDR3 has 15 amino acids. The CDR3 loop reads CASSLEQGGREKLFF. The CDR3 DNA reads TGCGCCAGCAGCTTGGAGCAGGGAGGTAGGGAAAAACTGTTTTTT.

This clonotype came up many times. This sequence joins TRBV12-3 or TRBV12-4 and TRBJ1-2; possible D gene TRBD1, 5 bases. V gave up 5 bases and J gave up 4 bases, with 17 bases separating them. The CDR3 covers 15 residues. The CDR3 region is CASSPPLGRSYGYTF. The CDR3 bases are TGTGCCAGCAGTCCCCCACTGGGGCGGAGCTATGGCTACACCTTC.

The DNA of the CDR3 is TGTGCCAGCTCACTACGAGACAGGGGGTTTTCCGAAGCTTTCTTT. Its translation: CASSLRDRGFSEAFF. The gene calls are TRBV18 and TRBJ1-1; 9 nucleotides agree with TRBD1. The CDR3 loop spans 15 amino acids. Losses at the gene ends were 4 bases for V and 8 bases for J; bases not matched to a gene: 11. CDR1 KGHSH and CDR2 LQKENI come from the germline V gene.

This clonotype was counted ten times or more. The chain has TRBV12-3 or TRBV12-4 and TRBJ1-2; possible D gene TRBD1, 6 bases. The CDR3 extends over 15 amino acids. V shed 6 bases and J shed 6 bases, with 20 bases lying between them. This CDR3 reads CASSYKQGTNDGYTF. In DNA form, the CDR3 reads TGTGCCAGCAGCTACAAACAGGGTACAAACGATGGCTACACCTTC.

This clonotype was observed at least ten times. The chain recombines TRBV6-5 with TRBJ2-3; TRBD2 matches 10 bases. V lost 2 bases to trimming and J lost 4 bases; unmatched junction nucleotides: 9. This CDR3 has 17 residues. The germline CDR1 and CDR2 sequences are MNHEY and SVGAGI. The CDR3 reads CASSYDFASGSPDTQYF. In nucleotides, the CDR3 is TGTGCCAGCAGTTACGATTTTGCTAGCGGGAGCCCAGATACGCAGTATTTT.

At least ten counts were recorded for this clonotype. V gene TRBV27 combines with J gene TRBJ2-1; the match to TRBD2 covers 9 bases. Trimming at V came to 5 bases and at J to 0 bases, leaving 8 bases not matched to a gene. The germline gives CDR1 MNHEY, CDR2 SMNVEV (reference sequence). The CDR3 extends over 17 amino acids. Here the CDR3 DNA reads TGTGCCAGCAGTCTCTTAGCGGGAGTGGGCTCCTACAATGAGCAGTTCTTC. This gives the protein CASSLLAGVGSYNEQFF.

This clonotype was detected many times. The V and J genes are TRBV5-1 and TRBJ2-2; D may be TRBD1 (5 bases). The CDR3 length is 16 residues. V was trimmed by 3 bases and J by 0 bases, leaving 12 bases between them. In germline, CDR1 is SGHRS, CDR2 YFSETQ. In nucleotides, the CDR3 is TGCGCCAGCAGCTCGGACGGACACGCGAACACCGGGGAGCTGTTTTTT. It is translated as CASSSDGHANTGELFF.

Ten or more counts support this clonotype. This sequence joins TRBV12-3 or TRBV12-4 and TRBJ2-3; TRBD2 agrees at 7 bases. Unmatched junction bases numbered 16, after V lost 7 bases and J lost 0 bases. This CDR3 spans 18 amino acids. DNA for the CDR3: TGTGCCAGCACCTCTCAACGGGGGGTATTAACTAGCACAGATACGCAGTATTTT. This gives the protein CASTSQRGVLTSTDTQYF.